The rows below give T cell receptor beta chains drawn from one sample of a study of shared clonotypes between healthy human individuals. Produced via immunoSEQ multiplex PCR; TCRdb's table is partial and in-frame only. The sample holds 1.5 million to 1.9 million clones, about 98% seen once. The sequenced sample was naive CD4+ T cells sorted from blood. The source of these receptors is a man aged 30 to 45 in good health. The CDR3 runs from the conserved cysteine through the conserved F or W. The D gene is left open where the match is weak. The size field is filled for only some rows; it gives once, few, many or a size class.

V	J	D	size	CDR3	DNA
TRBV5-4	TRBJ2-5	-	-	CASSGPGGEQYF	TGTGCCAGCAGCGGGCCAGGGGGGGAGCAGTACTTC
TRBV2	TRBJ2-7	TRBD1	once	CASSGVGTGIDEQYF	TGTGCCAGCAGTGGGGTCGGGACAGGGATCGACGAGCAGTACTTC
TRBV30	TRBJ2-5	TRBD1	-	CASAPGTGAWETQYF	TGTGCTTCAGCCCCCGGGACAGGGGCTTGGGAGACCCAGTACTTC
TRBV19	TRBJ2-1	-	-	CASSILSVVGGGEQFF	TGTGCCAGTAGTATATTGTCTGTAGTGGGAGGAGGTGAGCAGTTCTTC
TRBV5-4	TRBJ2-6	-	-	CASSPPNRAGANVLTF	TGTGCCAGCAGCCCTCCTAACAGGGCTGGGGCCAACGTCCTGACTTTC
TRBV28	TRBJ1-5	-	-	CASSRRGNQPQHF	TGTGCCAGCAGCCGGCGGGGCAATCAGCCCCAGCATTTT
TRBV4-2	TRBJ2-3	-	-	CASSAPPTDTQYF	TGTGCCAGCAGCGCACCACCTACAGATACGCAGTATTTT
TRBV4-1	TRBJ2-5	TRBD2	-	CASSQGPRGGRSQETQYF	TGCGCCAGCAGCCAAGGCCCGCGGGGGGGAAGAAGTCAAGAGACCCAGTACTTC
TRBV27	TRBJ2-2	-	-	CASSLPQGSDTGELFF	TGTGCCAGCAGTTTACCGCAGGGTTCCGATACCGGGGAGCTGTTTTTT
TRBV6-1	TRBJ2-5	TRBD2	-	CASSATGREETQYF	TGTGCCAGCAGTGCCACGGGGAGGGAAGAGACCCAGTACTTC
TRBV27	TRBJ2-1	TRBD2	-	CASSRLWGGSFNEQFF	TGTGCCAGCAGCAGGCTGTGGGGGGGGTCCTTCAATGAGCAGTTCTTC
TRBV15	TRBJ2-7	TRBD1	-	CATSRFSGTGIGYYEQYF	TGTGCCACCAGCAGATTCTCCGGGACAGGGATCGGTTACTACGAGCAGTACTTC
TRBV2	TRBJ1-2	-	-	CASSRDENYGYTF	TGTGCCAGCAGCCGAGATGAAAACTATGGCTACACCTTC
TRBV30	TRBJ2-7	TRBD2	-	CAWSVLRNPAGVLGSYEQYF	TGTGCCTGGAGCGTCCTCCGAAACCCAGCGGGAGTTTTAGGGTCCTACGAGCAGTACTTC
TRBV5-1	TRBJ2-3	-	-	CASSRLVGSGSTDTQYF	TGCGCCAGCAGCCGACTGGTTGGTAGCGGAAGCACAGATACGCAGTATTTT
TRBV5-1	TRBJ1-3	-	-	CASSLDGRSGNTIYF	TGCGCCAGCAGCTTGGACGGACGCTCTGGAAACACCATATATTTT
TRBV5-4	TRBJ1-2	-	-	CASSFPQGAVSNYGYTF	TGTGCCAGCAGCTTCCCTCAGGGAGCGGTTTCTAACTATGGCTACACCTTC
TRBV7-7	TRBJ2-7	TRBD1	-	CASSLGEGAEQYF	TGTGCCAGCAGCTTAGGAGAGGGGGCTGAGCAGTACTTC
TRBV28	TRBJ2-3	TRBD1	-	CASRSGTGALWIKDTQYF	TGTGCCAGCAGGTCCGGGACAGGGGCCCTTTGGATTAAGGATACGCAGTATTTT
TRBV19	TRBJ1-5	TRBD1	-	CASSIMPHRGRGNQPQHF	TGTGCCAGTAGTATAATGCCCCACAGGGGGAGAGGCAATCAGCCCCAGCATTTT
TRBV12-5	TRBJ1-2	-	-	CASVRDFGYGYTF	TGTGCTAGCGTGAGGGATTTCGGCTATGGCTACACCTTC
TRBV9	TRBJ2-3	TRBD1	-	CASSFRQGITDTQYF	TGTGCCAGCAGCTTCAGACAGGGGATCACAGATACGCAGTATTTT
TRBV28	TRBJ2-7	-	once	CASVNNGIAYEQYF	TGTGCCAGCGTCAATAATGGGATCGCATACGAGCAGTACTTC
TRBV2	TRBJ2-1	-	-	CASSGDRGGYNEQFF	TGTGCCAGCAGTGGGGACAGAGGGGGGTACAATGAGCAGTTCTTC
TRBV28	TRBJ1-1	-	-	CASSLAGAKSTEAFF	TGTGCCAGCAGTTTGGCAGGGGCTAAGAGCACTGAAGCTTTCTTT
TRBV25-1	TRBJ2-7	TRBD2	-	CASSARGAFYEQYF	TGTGCCAGCAGTGCGCGGGGGGCTTTCTACGAGCAGTACTTC
TRBV27	TRBJ2-5	-	-	CASSLSFRSVQETQYF	TGTGCCAGCAGTTTATCGTTCCGGTCGGTTCAAGAGACCCAGTACTTC
TRBV7-9	TRBJ2-3	-	-	CASSSRGRKVSTDTQYF	TGTGCCAGCAGCTCGAGGGGGAGGAAGGTTAGCACAGATACGCAGTATTTT
TRBV5-4	TRBJ2-3	-	-	CASSRRQGTDTQYF	TGTGCCAGCAGCCGTCGACAGGGCACAGATACGCAGTATTTT
TRBV5-1	TRBJ2-2	-	-	CASSSEGIESTGELFF	TGCGCCAGCAGCTCGGAGGGGATCGAGTCCACCGGGGAGCTGTTTTTT
TRBV7-7	TRBJ2-7	-	-	CASSLRPSGEQYF	TGTGCCAGCAGCTTAAGACCGTCGGGGGAGCAGTACTTC